Listed below are T cell receptor beta chains from one sample, sequenced in a study of blood T cell repertoires in COVID-19. Libraries were prepared by immunoSEQ multiplex PCR; TCRdb keeps only in-frame clonotypes and omits some of them. The sample carries about 270,000 clones, around 89% recorded once. The sequenced sample was PBMCs or T cells enriched from blood (not recorded which). These receptors were taken from a woman in her late teens or twenties who had recovered from COVID-19. Both conserved end residues are part of each CDR3. A D gene is named only where the DNA matches it firmly. Not every row has a clone size; where given, it reads once, few, many or a size class.

CDR3aa	CDR3nt	d_gene	abundance	v_gene	j_gene
CASRGTGSKGNTIYF	TGTGCCAGCAGAGGGACAGGTTCTAAGGGAAACACCATATATTTT	TRBD1	once	TRBV27	TRBJ1-3
CASSLFSGDSPLHF	TGTGCCAGCAGTTTATTTTCGGGGGATTCACCCCTCCACTTT	-	once	TRBV27	TRBJ1-6
CASSYREHQPQHF	TGTGCCAGCAGTTACAGGGAGCACCAGCCCCAGCATTTT	-	-	TRBV6-5	TRBJ1-5
CASSFQDRGSYEQYF	TGTGCCAGCAGCTTTCAGGACAGGGGATCCTACGAGCAGTACTTC	TRBD1	once	TRBV7-2	TRBJ2-7
CASSEGSLSNQPQHF	TGTGCCAGCAGTGAGGGTAGCTTGAGCAATCAGCCCCAGCATTTT	-	-	TRBV2	TRBJ1-5
CASSQDWRGGETGELFF	TGTGCCAGCAGCCAAGACTGGCGGGGGGGCGAGACCGGGGAGCTGTTTTTT	TRBD2	once	TRBV4-2	TRBJ2-2
CAITDHPGTSGGGGDTQYF	TGTGCCATCACCGATCACCCCGGGACTAGCGGGGGGGGAGGGGATACGCAGTATTTT	TRBD2	-	TRBV10-3	TRBJ2-3
CATSDLQGGELFF	TGTGCCACCAGTGATTTACAGGGCGGGGAGCTGTTTTTT	-	-	TRBV24-1	TRBJ2-2
CAWTPGGGQPQHF	TGTGCCTGGACCCCAGGGGGCGGCCAGCCCCAGCATTTT	TRBD1	-	TRBV30	TRBJ1-5
CATSRLGRGQGEQYF	TGTGCCACCAGCAGACTCGGGAGGGGGCAAGGCGAGCAGTACTTC	-	-	TRBV15	TRBJ2-7
CATDSGTVGDYGYTF	TGTGCCACCGACTCCGGGACAGTAGGGGACTATGGCTACACCTTC	TRBD1	-	TRBV10-3	TRBJ1-2
CASTSAGGNTGELFF	TGTGCCAGCACTTCAGCGGGGGGAAACACCGGGGAGCTGTTTTTT	TRBD2	-	TRBV2	TRBJ2-2
CASSATGSPLHF	TGTGCCAGCAGTGCGACGGGTTCACCCCTCCACTTT	-	-	TRBV25-1	TRBJ1-6
CASSIVGQGINQPQHF	TGTGCCAGTAGTATAGTTGGGCAGGGGATCAATCAGCCCCAGCATTTT	-	-	TRBV19	TRBJ1-5
CAISEGGTPLNTEAFF	TGTGCCATCAGTGAGGGGGGGACCCCTTTGAACACTGAAGCTTTCTTT	-	-	TRBV10-3	TRBJ1-1
CASSTGVGYEQYF	TGTGCCAGTAGCACAGGGGTGGGCTACGAGCAGTACTTC	TRBD1	-	TRBV19	TRBJ2-7
CASSLQPTLAGGPGEQFF	TGCGCCAGCAGCTTACAGCCCACACTAGCGGGGGGGCCGGGTGAGCAGTTCTTC	TRBD2	-	TRBV5-1	TRBJ2-1
CASSLEGGPYNYGYTF	TGTGCCAGCAGCTTAGAGGGGGGGCCTTATAACTATGGCTACACCTTC	-	-	TRBV11-2	TRBJ1-2
CASSQGLAGGPPYEQYF	TGTGCCAGCAGCCAAGGTCTGGCGGGGGGGCCCCCCTACGAGCAGTACTTC	TRBD2	-	TRBV3-1/TRBV3-2	TRBJ2-7
CASSGQSRGEQFF	TGTGCCAGCAGCGGGCAGTCCCGCGGTGAGCAGTTCTTC	-	once	TRBV9	TRBJ2-1
CASSQLGADGNEQFF	TGTGCCAGCAGCCAACTGGGGGCAGATGGAAATGAGCAGTTCTTC	-	-	TRBV14	TRBJ2-1
CASTPGDLRDGYTF	TGTGCCAGCACCCCCGGGGATCTTCGGGATGGCTACACCTTC	-	-	TRBV7-2	TRBJ1-2
CASSGDRGQGGQYF	TGCGCCAGCAGCGGGGACAGGGGCCAGGGCGGGCAGTACTTC	TRBD1	-	TRBV5-1	TRBJ2-7
CASTPRQGIYEQYF	TGTGCCAGCACCCCGAGACAGGGGATTTACGAGCAGTACTTC	TRBD1	-	TRBV6-5	TRBJ2-7
CASSLWRGGDNEQFF	TGTGCCAGCAGCTTGTGGCGGGGGGGAGACAATGAGCAGTTCTTC	TRBD2	-	TRBV13	TRBJ2-1
CASSGRDRVGGYTF	TGTGCCAGCAGCGGCCGGGACAGGGTGGGTGGCTACACCTTC	TRBD1	-	TRBV6-5	TRBJ1-2
CASSQGAYQETQYF	TGTGCCAGCAGCCAAGGCGCATACCAAGAGACCCAGTACTTC	-	-	TRBV3-1/TRBV3-2	TRBJ2-5
CASSLRGANEQFF	TGTGCCAGCAGCCTCAGAGGAGCAAATGAGCAGTTCTTC	-	once	TRBV3-1/TRBV3-2	TRBJ2-1
CAISWTGTTGELFF	TGTGCCATATCATGGACAGGGACCACCGGGGAGCTGTTTTTT	TRBD1	-	TRBV10-3	TRBJ2-2
CASSPGGGGVTDTQYF	TGTGCCAGCAGCCCCGGAGGAGGGGGCGTAACAGATACGCAGTATTTT	-	-	TRBV11-2	TRBJ2-3
CASSHPGQGGGNTIYF	TGTGCCAGCAGTCACCCGGGACAGGGGGGCGGAAACACCATATATTTT	TRBD1	-	TRBV28	TRBJ1-3
CASSPEPLAGNTGELFF	TGCGCCAGCAGCCCCGAACCTCTAGCGGGGAACACCGGGGAGCTGTTTTTT	TRBD2	-	TRBV5-1	TRBJ2-2